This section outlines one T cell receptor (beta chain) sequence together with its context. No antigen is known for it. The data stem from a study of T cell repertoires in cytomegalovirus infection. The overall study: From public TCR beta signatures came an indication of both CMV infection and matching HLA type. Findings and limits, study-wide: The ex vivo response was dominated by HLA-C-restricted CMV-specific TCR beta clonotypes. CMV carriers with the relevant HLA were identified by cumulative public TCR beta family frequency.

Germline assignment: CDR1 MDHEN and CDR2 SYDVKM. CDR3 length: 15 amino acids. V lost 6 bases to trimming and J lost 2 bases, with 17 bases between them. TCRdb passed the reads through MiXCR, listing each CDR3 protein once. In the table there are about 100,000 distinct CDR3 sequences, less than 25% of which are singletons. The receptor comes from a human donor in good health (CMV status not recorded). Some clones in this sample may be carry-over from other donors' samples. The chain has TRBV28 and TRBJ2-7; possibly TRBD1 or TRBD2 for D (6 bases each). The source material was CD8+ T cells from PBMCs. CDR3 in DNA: TGTGCCAGCAGCCCCGGAGGGGCAGGGGCCTACGAGCAGTACTTC. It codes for CASSPGGAGAYEQYF.